Presented here are 31 T cell receptor beta chains from one specimen sequenced in a study of cytomegalovirus exposure and HLA in healthy donors. Researchers ran the PCR with 60 Vbeta and 13 Jbeta primers. Profiling relied on immunoSEQ multiplex PCR, and the TCRdb table lists in-frame clones only, not all of them. The profile shows some 45,000 clones, 50% of them singletons. The specimen was PBMCs. The receptors were gathered from a human donor in good health.

In this sample, this clone turned up a few times. The chain uses TRBV4-2 and TRBJ1-3; D unresolved. V gave up 0 bases and J gave up 6 bases, with 6 bases separating them. Germline V CDR1 and CDR2: LGHNA, YNFKEQ. The CDR3 loop spans 13 amino acids. CDR3 protein: CASSQEAENTIYF. DNA of the CDR3: TGTGCCAGCAGCCAAGAAGCCGAAAACACCATATATTTT.

This rearrangement joins TRBV29-1 to TRBJ2-7; TRBD1 aligns across 8 bases. In germline, CDR1 is SQVTM, CDR2 ANQGSEA. V was clipped by 4 bases and J by 6 bases; unmatched bases: 5. The CDR3 has 12 amino acids. This CDR3 reads CSVADRGFEQYF. As DNA, the CDR3 is TGCAGCGTTGCCGACAGGGGCTTCGAGCAGTACTTC.

The chain links TRBV6-5 to TRBJ1-1; 10 bases are a match to TRBD1. Germline V CDR1 and CDR2: MNHEY, SVGAGI. CDR3 length: 14 amino acids. V lost 7 bases and J lost 11; bases outside the gene matches: 13. The CDR3 loop is CASTLKGTGERAFF. In DNA form, the CDR3 reads TGTGCCAGCACCCTTAAGGGGACAGGGGAGAGGGCTTTCTTT.

The chain has TRBV19 and TRBJ1-2; 7 nucleotides line up with TRBD1. This CDR3 region has 15 residues. Germline loops: CDR1 LNHDA, CDR2 SQIVND (reference sequence). The V gene end was trimmed by 0 bases and the J gene end by 6 bases; junction bases not matched to a gene: 7. This CDR3 reads CASSIDQGTANGYTF. The CDR3 bases are TGTGCCAGTAGTATAGATCAAGGGACAGCGAATGGCTACACCTTC.

This clone was observed a handful of times. The rearrangement joins TRBV19 to TRBJ2-7; tentative D call: TRBD2 (8 bases). There are 14 residues in the CDR3. Germline loops: CDR1 LNHDA, CDR2 SQIVND (reference sequence). V lost 7 bases and J lost 4, with 17 bases in between. This chain's CDR3 is CASTSGGGPYEQYF. The CDR3 DNA follows: TGTGCCAGTACCTCGGGAGGGGGCCCTTACGAGCAGTACTTC.

With respect to this clone: Distinct nucleotide sequences in the sample also encode this CDR3. The CDR3 nucleotides read TGTGCCAGCAGCTTAACTAGCGGGGGCCAAGAGACCCAGTACTTC. Amino acid sequence: CASSLTSGGQETQYF. The chain recombines TRBV28 with TRBJ2-5, with 11 positions matching TRBD2. Germline V gene lookup returns CDR1 MDHEN and CDR2 SYDVKM. V lost 6 bases, J lost 1 base, and 4 bases stayed unmatched. The CDR3 has 15 residues.

This clone was observed a few times. The chain uses TRBV9 and TRBJ2-7; 8 bases line up with TRBD1. Germline values: CDR1 SGDLS, CDR2 YYNGEE. Trimming took 4 bases from V and 0 from J; bases not matched to a gene: 9. The CDR3 has 16 amino acids. DNA of the CDR3: TGTGCCAGCAGCTCACAACAGGGGGGAAGCTCCTACGAGCAGTACTTC. Its translation: CASSSQQGGSSYEQYF.

The CDR3 DNA sequence: TGTGCCAGCAGCTTAATGGCGAGGGCTTCAAGCGGGGAGCTGTTTTTT. Translation gives CASSLMARASSGELFF. This chain uses TRBV7-3 with TRBJ2-2, with D possibly being TRBD2 (5 bases). Germline V gene sequence: CDR1 SGHTA, CDR2 FQGTGA. The CDR3 runs to 16 residues. Trimming left V 1 base short and J 7 bases short, with 16 bases between. The full variable domain, with the rest looked up from reference TRBV7-3 and TRBJ2-2, is GAGVSQTPSNKVTEKGKYVELRCDPISGHTALYWYRQSLGQGPEFLIYFQGTGAADDSGLPNDRFFAVRPEGSVSTLKIQRTERGDSAVYLCASSLMARASSGELFFGEGSRLTVL.

The rearrangement joins TRBV19 to TRBJ1-5; 9 bases fit TRBD1. The trim removed 6 bases at V and 1 base at J, leaving 10 bases unmatched. CDR1 is LNHDA and CDR2 is SQIVND in the germline V gene (reference sequence). CDR3 length equals 17 residues. The CDR3: CASRGQGRGRSNQPQHF. The CDR3 DNA reads as TGTGCCAGTAGGGGACAGGGAAGGGGTAGAAGCAATCAGCCCCAGCATTTT.

This rearrangement joins TRBV27 to TRBJ2-7; D is ambiguous. Germline V CDR1 and CDR2: MNHEY, SMNVEV (reference sequence). The CDR3 runs to 13 residues. The germline V and J ends were trimmed by 8 bases and 3 bases, with 14 bases remaining between them. The CDR3, as DNA: TGTGCCAGCTGGCAACAGCTTGGCTACGAGCAGTACTTC. Its translation is CASWQQLGYEQYF.

The chain recombines TRBV4-1 with TRBJ2-4; 8 bases map to TRBD1. This CDR3 has 16 amino acids. Trimming at V came to 6 bases and at J to 4 bases, leaving 11 bases not matched to a gene. Germline V lookup: CDR1 MGHRA, CDR2 YSYEKL. CDR3 in DNA: TGCGCCAGCAGTCGCGACCCGCGACAGGGGAAAAACATTCAGTACTTC. Translation: CASSRDPRQGKNIQYF.

This clone turned up a few times. The chain is built from TRBV7-2 and TRBJ1-3; no firm D call. Trimming removed 5 bases from V and 0 bases from J, with 8 bases in between. CDR3 length: 14 amino acids. CDR1 is SGHTA, CDR2 FQGNSA, per germline. In nucleotides, the CDR3 is TGTGCCAGCAGCCCCTTTTCCTCTGGAAACACCATATATTTT. It codes for CASSPFSSGNTIYF.

The chain has TRBV7-9 and TRBJ1-2; 7 nucleotides line up with TRBD1. J was trimmed by 3 bases and V by 6 bases; bases with no gene match: 4. Looked up from germline, CDR1 is SEHNR and CDR2 is FQNEAQ (reference sequence). This CDR3 is 13 amino acids long. Here the CDR3 reads CASRTGQYYGYTF. CDR3 nucleotide sequence: TGTGCCAGCAGGACGGGACAGTACTATGGCTACACCTTC.

The V and J genes are TRBV28 and TRBJ1-5, with TRBD1 identical over 10 bases. V lost 6 bases to trimming and J lost 4 bases; unmatched junction nucleotides: 6. Germline lookup yields CDR1 MDHEN and CDR2 SYDVKM. The CDR3 has 15 residues. CDR3 residues: CASRARDRGNQPQHF. CDR3 coding DNA: TGTGCCAGCAGGGCCCGGGACAGGGGAAATCAGCCCCAGCATTTT.

Concerning this clone itself: The junction shows a germline mismatch at one end, possibly a read error. Other DNA sequences within the sample encode an identical CDR3. The rearrangement links TRBV5-8 to TRBJ2-7; the match to TRBD1 covers 10 bases. This CDR3 contains 15 residues. CDR1 is SGHTS, CDR2 YDEGEE, per germline. The CDR3 DNA reads as TGCGCCAGCAGCTTGGGGACAGGGGCCCCAGGGGAGCAGTACTTC. It yields the protein CASSLGTGAPGEQYF.

Remarks on this clone: The same CDR3 can be traced to other DNA sequences in this sample. The gene calls are TRBV7-9 and TRBJ2-7, with 10 bases aligning to TRBD1. Germline loops: CDR1 SEHNR, CDR2 FQNEAQ (reference sequence). The trim removed 5 bases at V and 7 bases at J, leaving 8 bases unmatched. The CDR3 has 14 amino acids. The CDR3 loop is CASSRRQGAGEQYF. The CDR3 DNA is TGTGCCAGCAGCCGGAGACAGGGGGCGGGGGAGCAGTACTTC.

This chain uses TRBV6-5 with TRBJ2-1, with TRBD2 matching over 14 bases. The CDR3 loop spans 16 amino acids. Germline CDR1 is MNHEY and CDR2 is SVGAGI. Unmatched junction bases numbered 3, after V lost 0 bases and J lost 8 bases. The CDR3 region is CASSYSTSGRAYEQFF. In nucleotides, the CDR3 is TGTGCCAGCAGTTACTCGACTAGCGGGAGGGCCTATGAGCAGTTCTTC.

The table lists this clone with a few counts. This chain joins TRBV5-1 and TRBJ1-1, with D tentatively TRBD1 (6 bases). The V and J ends lost 7 bases and 0 bases respectively, with 10 bases between them. The germline V gene has CDR1 SGHRS and CDR2 YFSETQ. The CDR3 contains 13 residues. The DNA of the CDR3 is TGCGCCAGCCACAGGGAACTGAACACTGAAGCTTTCTTT. Amino acids: CASHRELNTEAFF. Full variable domain (rest looked up from reference TRBV5-1 and TRBJ1-1): KAGVTQTPRYLIKTRGQQVTLSCSPISGHRSVSWYQQTPGQGLQFLFEYFSETQRNKGNFPGRFSGRQFSNSRSEMNVSTLELGDSALYLCASHRELNTEAFFGQGTRLTVV.

This rearrangement joins TRBV7-2 to TRBJ2-1; TRBD2 matches 16 bases. Trimming at V came to 6 bases and at J to 4 bases, leaving 12 bases not matched to a gene. The CDR3 length is 19 residues. The V gene's germline CDR1 is SGHTA and CDR2 FQGNSA. In DNA, the CDR3 is TGTGCCAGCAGACCCCCGGGACTAGCGGGAGGGTCGATATACAATGAGCAGTTCTTC. As protein: CASRPPGLAGGSIYNEQFF.

The rearrangement joins TRBV2 to TRBJ1-1, with D possibly being TRBD1 (5 bases). Germline V gene sequence: CDR1 SNHLY, CDR2 FYNNEI. This CDR3 is 13 amino acids long. Trimming pared 5 bases from V and 1 base from J, leaving 8 bases between. The CDR3 loop reads CASSRQTNTEAFF. DNA of the CDR3: TGTGCCAGCAGTCGACAGACGAACACTGAAGCTTTCTTT.

This clone showed up just a few times. The chain recombines TRBV6-1 with TRBJ2-7; D unclear. This CDR3 comprises 13 residues. Germline CDR1 is MNHNS and CDR2 is SASEGT. CDR3: CVAPGPADYEQYF. The DNA of the CDR3 is TGTGTCGCACCAGGTCCAGCCGACTACGAGCAGTACTTC.

V gene TRBV4-3 combines with J gene TRBJ1-2, with D hard to call. V gave up 0 bases and J gave up 4 bases, with 12 bases separating them. Germline V gene lookup returns CDR1 LGHNA and CDR2 YSLEER. CDR3 length equals 15 residues. In nucleotides, the CDR3 is TGCGCCAGCAGCCAAGAGGCGGGATTTTCCTATGGCTACACCTTC. It specifies CASSQEAGFSYGYTF.

This chain connects TRBV5-1 to TRBJ2-3; a weak D match, TRBD1 (6 bases). The V end lost 0 bases, the J end lost 3 bases, and 8 bases lay between the germline ends. The CDR3 covers 14 residues. Germline CDR1 SGHRS, CDR2 YFSETQ. The CDR3 bases are TGCGCCAGCAGCTTGGACAGGGCGACAGATACGCAGTATTTT. This sequence encodes CASSLDRATDTQYF.

This clone came up a few times. The rearrangement links TRBV2 to TRBJ1-2; D unresolved. This CDR3 comprises 11 residues. CDR1 and CDR2 from the germline V gene are SNHLY and FYNNEI. V was shortened by 8 bases and J by 7 bases, with 11 bases between the two germline ends. CDR3 in amino acids: CASRREGGYTF. CDR3 nucleotide sequence: TGTGCCAGCCGCCGGGAGGGTGGCTACACCTTC.

The CDR3, as DNA: TGTGCCAGCAGACCTCGCGGGGGGGACACCGGGGAGCTGTTTTTT. Amino acid sequence: CASRPRGGDTGELFF. The gene calls are TRBV6-5 and TRBJ2-2; 9 bases are shared with TRBD2. CDR1 and CDR2 from the germline V gene are MNHEY and SVGAGI. This CDR3 spans 15 amino acids. Unmatched junction bases numbered 5, after V lost 6 bases and J lost 3 bases.

V usage is TRBV20-1 and J usage is TRBJ2-7; D remains ambiguous. This CDR3 is 11 amino acids long. Deletions cut 3 bases from V and 3 bases from J, with 6 bases between. Germline V gene sequence: CDR1 DFQATT, CDR2 SNEGSKA (reference sequence). CDR3 DNA sequence: TGCAGTGCTAGCTCGCGCTACGAGCAGTACTTC. Translation gives CSASSRYEQYF.

In this sample, this clone turned up a few times. V is TRBV7-2 and J is TRBJ1-1; a weak D match, TRBD1 (5 bases). The germline V and J ends were trimmed by 5 bases and 1 base, with 11 bases remaining between them. The CDR3 has 14 residues. CDR1 is SGHTA, CDR2 FQGNSA, per germline. The chain's CDR3 is CASSRSGGNTEAFF. The CDR3 DNA is TGTGCCAGCAGCCGATCCGGGGGGAACACTGAAGCTTTCTTT.

This chain joins TRBV2 and TRBJ1-4; maybe TRBD1 (6 bases). The CDR3 runs to 14 residues. Germline CDR1 reads SNHLY; CDR2 reads FYNNEI. Trimming took off 8 bases at V and 6 bases at J, with 16 bases between the two ends. CDR3 residues: CASAPGRGDEKLFF. CDR3 sequence (DNA): TGTGCCAGCGCTCCAGGGAGGGGGGATGAAAAACTGTTTTTT.

This clone showed up just a few times. The chain carries TRBV6-5 and TRBJ2-1; D might be TRBD2 (5 bases). CDR3 length equals 14 residues. V lost 10 bases and J 9 bases, leaving 22 bases between the germline ends. CDR1 and CDR2 from the germline V gene are MNHEY and SVGAGI. Written as DNA, the CDR3 is TGTGCCACTCGGGAATTCGGGGAGACGGGTGAGCAGTTCTTC. Its translation: CATREFGETGEQFF.

This clone was counted a few times. This sequence joins TRBV5-1 and TRBJ1-1, with 8 bases identical to TRBD1. This CDR3 has 20 residues. The germline CDR1 and CDR2 sequences are SGHRS and YFSETQ. The ends lost 3 bases at V and 1 base at J; junction bases unmatched: 20. CDR3 coding DNA: TGCGCCAGCAGCTCCCTGTCCCGGGACAGGCCTCCTGGGTCGAACACTGAAGCTTTCTTT. It yields the protein CASSSLSRDRPPGSNTEAFF.

In its sample, this clone was seen a few times. The chain links TRBV18 to TRBJ1-5, with no clear D. Per the germline V gene, CDR1 is KGHSH and CDR2 is LQKENI. The V and J ends lost 2 bases and 5 bases respectively, with 7 bases between them. The CDR3 consists of 13 residues. The CDR3 nucleotides are TGTGCCAGCTCACCAGACGGGGATCAGCCCCAGCATTTT. Amino acids: CASSPDGDQPQHF.